The 6 T cell receptor beta chains given below trace back to one sample, sequenced in a study of human T cells and chemical hapten exposure. TCRdb called the RACE reads again in MiXCR, with one record for every CDR3 protein. Seen here are just under 65,000 distinct CDR3 sequences, approximately 11% observed once, and the top ten hold about 2.5%. As to time point: patch test 3, about 24 weeks after DPC sensitization. Described treatment: therapeutic diphenylcyclopropenone sensitization with weekly scalp DPC. The source was whole blood, collected in connection with sensitization to the hapten diphenylcyclopropenone (DPC). The source of these receptors is a woman aged 25 to 45 with alopecia areata. Some clones in this sample may be carry-over from other donors' samples.

The J gene is TRBJ2-3, the V gene TRBV20-1, with D hard to call. The CDR3 is 12 amino acids. Trimming shortened V by 1 base and J by 5 bases, and 7 bases separated the two germline ends. The V gene's germline CDR1 is DFQATT and CDR2 SNEGSKA (reference sequence). In DNA, the CDR3 is TGCAGTGCTAGAGCCGGTATAGATACGCAGTATTTT. It translates to CSARAGIDTQYF.

This clonotype was counted ten times or more. The rearrangement joins TRBV4-3 to TRBJ2-1; the D gene is possibly TRBD2 (5 bases). V was pared by 0 bases and J by 9 bases, with 15 bases between. The CDR3 has 15 residues. CDR1 and CDR2 from the germline V gene are LGHNA and YSLEER. DNA for the CDR3: TGCGCCAGCAGCCAAGATCTACTAGTGACGGGTGAGCAGTTCTTC. Its protein product is CASSQDLLVTGEQFF.

The chain employs TRBV6-5 and TRBJ1-6; the match to TRBD1 covers 7 bases. Unmatched junction bases numbered 7, after V lost 0 bases and J lost 8 bases. The CDR3 is 16 amino acids. Germline assignment: CDR1 MNHEY and CDR2 SVGAGI. The CDR3 DNA follows: TGTGCCAGCAGTTACTCTGCCGGGACAGTTGATTCACCCCTCCACTTT. Its protein product is CASSYSAGTVDSPLHF.

This clonotype occurred a few times. The V call is TRBV3-1, the J call TRBJ1-3; D remains ambiguous. CDR1 is LGHDT, CDR2 YNNKEL, per germline (reference sequence). This CDR3 is 15 amino acids long. Trimming stripped 0 bases from V and 2 bases from J, with 8 bases between. CDR3 sequence: CASSQDVGTGNTIYF. In nucleotides, the CDR3 is TGTGCCAGCAGCCAAGATGTAGGGACTGGAAACACCATATATTTT.

This clonotype was recorded many times. The rearrangement joins TRBV11-2 to TRBJ2-7; D not resolved. The CDR3 has 12 residues. V was cut by 5 bases and J by 6 bases, with 11 bases left in between. Looked up from germline, CDR1 is SGHAT and CDR2 is FQNNGV. CDR3 DNA sequence: TGTGCCAGCAGCCTACCAGGTACCGAGCAGTACTTC. Protein: CASSLPGTEQYF.

In its sample, this clonotype was seen a few times. This chain joins TRBV3-1 and TRBJ1-2; D unclear. Germline assignment: CDR1 LGHDT and CDR2 YNNKEL (reference sequence). Trimming took off 5 bases at V and 0 bases at J, with 13 bases between the two ends. The CDR3 has 15 residues. Written as DNA, the CDR3 is TGTGCCAGCAGCGTAAGAGGCACGGCTAACTATGGCTACACCTTC. Its translation is CASSVRGTANYGYTF.